This T cell receptor (beta chain) was identified during a study of cytomegalovirus exposure and HLA in healthy donors. This clone was detected only a few times. What it binds is not known. The germline V gene has CDR1 KGHSH and CDR2 LQKENI. The CDR3 length is 14 residues. Trimming shortened V by 3 bases and J by 1 base, and 10 bases separated the two germline ends. The study ran its PCR with 60 Vbeta and 13 Jbeta primers. Here immunoSEQ multiplex PCR was the method, and the copy in TCRdb shows in-frame clones only, minus some. The table includes tens of thousands of clones, 76% detected once. The study's findings and limits: Later work found that TCR association rates differed between HLA loci; DRB1 had the most and HLA-C the fewest. About 87% or about 30% of the time was how often most TCR beta V segments were productive, according to an earlier analysis. In vitro data verified three CMV-associated chains as specific for CMV antigens. Despite most TCR sequences being rare, some public TCRs occurred in many donors.

The chain uses TRBV18 and TRBJ2-7, with D possibly matching TRBD1 (5 bases). Sequencing was performed on PBMCs. The TCR originated in a man aged 18 to 35 in good health and CMV-seronegative. The CDR3 DNA reads as TGTGCCAGCTCACCTCATCAGGGTTCCTACGAGCAGTACTTC. It encodes CASSPHQGSYEQYF.